Below, 4 T cell receptor beta chains from the same sample are listed, as sequenced in a study of T cell responses to AZD1222 COVID-19 vaccine. Using immunoSEQ multiplex PCR, the repertoire was profiled, and TCRdb retains in-frame clones only, with some absent. The sample includes around 100,000 clones, over 75% of them seen just once. This sample comprised peripheral blood, obtained on day 0 of AZD1222 vaccination. Receptors were obtained from an adult in good health.

The chain couples TRBV10-1 to TRBJ2-7; perhaps TRBD1 as D (6 bases). Germline V lookup: CDR1 WNHNN, CDR2 SYGVQD (reference sequence). The CDR3 length is 13 residues. V was trimmed by 6 bases and J by 1 base, leaving 10 bases between them. The CDR3 is CASSLTGSYEQYF. CDR3 bases: TGCGCCAGCAGCCTTACAGGGTCCTACGAGCAGTACTTC.

The chain joins TRBV6-2 or TRBV6-3 to TRBJ2-5; no reliable D call. This CDR3 has 12 residues. Germline CDR1 and CDR2: MNHEY and SVGEGT. V was cut by 2 bases and J by 6 bases, with 7 bases left in between. The CDR3 DNA follows: TGTGCCAGCAGTTACCCGAGCCAGACCCAGTACTTC. The encoded protein is CASSYPSQTQYF.

This chain uses TRBV7-3 with TRBJ2-2; TRBD1 aligns across 9 bases. The V gene's germline CDR1 is SGHTA and CDR2 FQGTGA. V was clipped by 4 bases and J by 4 bases; unmatched bases: 4. The CDR3 runs to 15 residues. CDR3 bases: TGTGCCAGCAGCTCCGGGACAGGGTTCACCGGGGAGCTGTTTTTT. Its translation: CASSSGTGFTGELFF.

The rearrangement joins TRBV19 to TRBJ1-4, with D perhaps TRBD1 (6 bases). The CDR3 spans 16 residues. The germline V gene has CDR1 LNHDA and CDR2 SQIVND (reference sequence). Trimming removed 2 bases at V and 2 bases at J, with 12 bases between. As DNA, the CDR3 is TGTGCCAGTAGTATAAGGTCTAGGGGGACTAATGAAAAACTGTTTTTT. Translated: CASSIRSRGTNEKLFF.